The clone carrying this T cell receptor beta chain has a single count. What it binds is not known. Each patient experienced a relapse that followed autologous stem cell transplantation, and brentuximab vedotin exposure varied. This specimen comes from a study of PD-1 blockade in classical Hodgkin lymphoma. At the level of the study: Intravenous nivolumab at 3 mg/kg was given to patients every 2 weeks.

The method was immunoSEQ multiplex PCR; TCRdb's version includes in-frame clones alone and lacks a portion of them. The table shows around 39,000 clones, with less than 85% occurring only once. Findings and caveats of the study: Newly diagnosed patients reportedly trailed healthy donors in baseline TCR diversity. Possibly reflecting disease activity or prior therapy, repertoire differences have causes that remain undefined.

Germline CDR1 is MNHEY and CDR2 is SMNVEV (reference sequence). The V end was cut by 0 bases, the J end by 7 bases, with 16 bases between. CDR3 length equals 16 residues. Sequencing was performed on peripheral blood mononuclear cells (PBMCs), taken before the second cycle of nivolumab. The V gene is TRBV27, the J gene TRBJ2-1; TRBD2 is a possible D gene (6 bases). This TCR derives from a human donor with classical Hodgkin lymphoma. The CDR3 spells CASSLSEGFAGNEQFF. As DNA, the CDR3 is TGTGCCAGCAGTTTATCCGAGGGCTTCGCGGGGAATGAGCAGTTCTTC.